The 2 T cell receptor beta chains given below trace back to one sample, sequenced in a study of T cell repertoires in cytomegalovirus infection. TCRdb fed the reads into MiXCR, producing one record per CDR3 protein. The sample includes under 800,000 distinct CDR3 sequences, around 24% of them seen just once. Sequenced input: CD8+ T cells from PBMCs. These receptor sequences come from a human donor in good health (CMV status not recorded). Some clones in this sample may be carry-over from other donors' samples.

This clonotype was seen a few times. The rearrangement joins TRBV20-1 to TRBJ2-1; TRBD2 might be the D (7 bases). Looked up from germline, CDR1 is DFQATT and CDR2 is SNEGSKA (reference sequence). This CDR3 is 12 amino acids long. Trimming pared 4 bases from V and 10 bases from J, leaving 14 bases between. DNA for the CDR3: TGCAGTGCTAAAGGGGGGGCGGGGGAGCAGTTCTTC. This encodes CSAKGGAGEQFF.

V is TRBV3-1 and J is TRBJ2-4; D is uncertain. Per the germline V gene, CDR1 is LGHDT and CDR2 is YNNKEL (reference sequence). Trimming took 1 base from V and 10 from J, leaving 5 bases between them. The CDR3 is 11 residues long. Here the CDR3 DNA reads TGTGCCAGCAGCCAAGTTGGTATTCAGTACTTC. Its protein product is CASSQVGIQYF.